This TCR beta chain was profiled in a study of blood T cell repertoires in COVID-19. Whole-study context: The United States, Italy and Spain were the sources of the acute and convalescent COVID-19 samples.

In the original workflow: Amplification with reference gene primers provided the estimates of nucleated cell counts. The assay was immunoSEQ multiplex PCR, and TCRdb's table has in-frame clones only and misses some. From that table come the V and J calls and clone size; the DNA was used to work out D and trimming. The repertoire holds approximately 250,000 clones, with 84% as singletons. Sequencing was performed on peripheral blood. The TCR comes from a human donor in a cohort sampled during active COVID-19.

CDR3 DNA: TGTGCCAGCAGCTTCAGGGGGCTGGATTCACCCCTCCACTTT. Protein: CASSFRGLDSPLHF. This chain connects TRBV5-6 to TRBJ1-6; 8 bases align to TRBD1. J gave up 8 bases and V 2 bases, and 3 bases lay outside the gene matches. The germline V gene has CDR1 SGHDT and CDR2 YYEEEE. There are 14 residues in the CDR3.